The sequence of this T cell receptor beta chain was determined in a study of post-analysis software for immune sequencing data. Study as a whole: The courses of disease that were included comprised relapsing-remitting, secondary progressive and progressive-relapsing multiple sclerosis. Study findings and constraints: Controls' normalized Chao1 diversity significantly exceeded that of multiple sclerosis patients. Included in a set of roughly five TRBV segments more frequent in patients than controls were TRBV5-6, TRBV5-1 and TRBV20-1. Pronounced co-clustering by F measure was evident among identically batched samples.

About this clonotype itself: Its cognate antigen is unknown.

Incorporated into the TCR beta cDNA libraries were unique molecular identifiers, which served to reduce PCR and sequencing biases. Via MiXCR, TCRdb re-called the PCR reads, giving one row per CDR3 protein. The sample shows about 760,000 distinct CDR3 sequences, roughly 29% of them seen only once. Trimming removed 5 bases at V and 7 bases at J, with 17 bases between. Germline V CDR1 and CDR2: MNHEY, SVGAGI. The CDR3 extends over 14 amino acids. The TCR was taken from a girl between 5 and 17 years old with multiple sclerosis. The chain employs TRBV6-5 and TRBJ2-5, with D perhaps matching TRBD1 or TRBD2 (5 bases each). Sequenced material: blood. CDR3 in amino acids: CASSTGRHPGTQYF. The DNA of the CDR3 is TGTGCCAGCAGTACGGGACGGCACCCCGGGACCCAGTACTTC.